This TCR beta chain was found in a study of T cell responses to AZD1222 COVID-19 vaccine. General study findings and limits: Spike-specific TCR breadth and depth grew following two AZD1222 doses. There were mostly white British donors and more females than males, and clonal diversity was possibly underestimated.

Produced via immunoSEQ multiplex PCR; TCRdb's table is partial and in-frame only. The data show under 170,000 clones, more than 85% seen once. For this clone: Its antigen remains unknown.

The study pooled second doses at about 4 or about 12 weeks. There are 13 residues in the CDR3. Germline-derived CDR1 and CDR2 are WNHNN and SYGVQD (reference sequence). V gave up 4 bases and J gave up 1 base, with 4 bases separating them. The chain carries TRBV10-1 and TRBJ2-2, with no clear D. Sequencing used peripheral blood, obtained 28 days after the second AZD1222 dose. The source is an adult who received the AZD1222 COVID-19 vaccine. The CDR3, as DNA: TGCGCCAGCAGTGGGGGGAACACCGGGGAGCTGTTTTTT. Translating it yields CASSGGNTGELFF.